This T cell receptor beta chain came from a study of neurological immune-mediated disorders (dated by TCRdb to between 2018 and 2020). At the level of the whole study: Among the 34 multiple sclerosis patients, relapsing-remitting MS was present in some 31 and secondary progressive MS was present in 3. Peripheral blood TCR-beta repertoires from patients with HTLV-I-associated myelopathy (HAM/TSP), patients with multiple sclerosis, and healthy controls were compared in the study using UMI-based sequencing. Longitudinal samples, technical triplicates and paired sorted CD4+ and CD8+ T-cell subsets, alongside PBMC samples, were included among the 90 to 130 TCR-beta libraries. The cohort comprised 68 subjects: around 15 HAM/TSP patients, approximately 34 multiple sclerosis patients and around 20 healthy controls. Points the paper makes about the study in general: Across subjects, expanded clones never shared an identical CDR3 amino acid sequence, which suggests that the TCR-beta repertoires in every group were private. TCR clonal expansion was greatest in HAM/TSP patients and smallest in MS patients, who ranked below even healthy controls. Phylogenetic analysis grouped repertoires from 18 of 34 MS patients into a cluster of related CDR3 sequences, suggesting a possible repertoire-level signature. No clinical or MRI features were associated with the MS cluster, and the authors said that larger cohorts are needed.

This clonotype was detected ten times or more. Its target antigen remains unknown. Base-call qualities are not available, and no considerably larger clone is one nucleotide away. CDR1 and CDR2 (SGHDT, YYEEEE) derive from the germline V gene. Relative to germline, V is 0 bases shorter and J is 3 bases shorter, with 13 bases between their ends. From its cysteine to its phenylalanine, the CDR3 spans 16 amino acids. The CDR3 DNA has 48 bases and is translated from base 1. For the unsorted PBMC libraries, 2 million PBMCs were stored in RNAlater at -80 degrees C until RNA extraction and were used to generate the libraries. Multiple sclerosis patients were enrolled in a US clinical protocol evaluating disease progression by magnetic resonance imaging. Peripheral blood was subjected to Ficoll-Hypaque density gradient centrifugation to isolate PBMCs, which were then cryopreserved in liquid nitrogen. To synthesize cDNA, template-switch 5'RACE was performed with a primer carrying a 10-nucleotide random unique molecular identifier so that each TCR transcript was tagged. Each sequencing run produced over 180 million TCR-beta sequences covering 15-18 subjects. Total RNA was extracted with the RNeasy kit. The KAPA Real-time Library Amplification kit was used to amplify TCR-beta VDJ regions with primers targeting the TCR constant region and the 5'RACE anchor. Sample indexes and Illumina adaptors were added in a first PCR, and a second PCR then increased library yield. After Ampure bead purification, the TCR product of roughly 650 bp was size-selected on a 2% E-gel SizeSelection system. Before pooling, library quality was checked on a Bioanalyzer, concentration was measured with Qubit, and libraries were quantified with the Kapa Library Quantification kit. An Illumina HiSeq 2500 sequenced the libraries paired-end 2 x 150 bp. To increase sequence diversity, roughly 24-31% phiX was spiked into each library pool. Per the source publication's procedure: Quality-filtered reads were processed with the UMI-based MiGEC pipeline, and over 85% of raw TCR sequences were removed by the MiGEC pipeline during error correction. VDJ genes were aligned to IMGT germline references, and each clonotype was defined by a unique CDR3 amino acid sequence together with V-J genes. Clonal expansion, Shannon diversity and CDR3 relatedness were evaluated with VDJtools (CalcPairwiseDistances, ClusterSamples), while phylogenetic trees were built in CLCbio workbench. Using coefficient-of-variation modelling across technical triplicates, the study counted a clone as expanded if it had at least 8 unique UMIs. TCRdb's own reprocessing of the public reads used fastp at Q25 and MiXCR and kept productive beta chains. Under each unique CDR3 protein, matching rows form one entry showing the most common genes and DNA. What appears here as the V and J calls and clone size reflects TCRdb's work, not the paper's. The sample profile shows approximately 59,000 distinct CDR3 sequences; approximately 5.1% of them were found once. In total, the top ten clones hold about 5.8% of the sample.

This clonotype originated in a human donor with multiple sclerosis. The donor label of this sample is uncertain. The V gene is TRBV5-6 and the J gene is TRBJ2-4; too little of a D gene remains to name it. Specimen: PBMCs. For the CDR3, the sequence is CASSLGMGLVKNIQYF. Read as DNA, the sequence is TGTGCCAGCAGCTTGGGCATGGGATTAGTCAAAAACATTCAGTACTTC.